The next 28 T cell receptor beta chains were all read from a single sample in a study of cytotoxic CD8 clonotypes in ibrutinib-treated CLL. Libraries were prepared by immunoSEQ multiplex PCR; TCRdb keeps only in-frame clonotypes and omits some of them. The data hold around 40,000 clones, with roughly two thirds observed a single time. The starting material was PBMCs, obtained at disease progression, from a patient treated with ibrutinib. The origin of the receptors is a human donor with chronic lymphocytic leukemia.

V is TRBV25-1 and J is TRBJ1-3; D not resolved. The CDR3 sequence is 16 residues long. V lost 2 bases and J 3 bases, leaving 14 bases between the germline ends. CDR1 MGHDK and CDR2 SYGVNS come from the germline V gene. The CDR3 bases are TGTGCCAGCAGTGAAGCTGCTTCAGGAATTGGAAACACCATATATTTT. This codes for CASSEAASGIGNTIYF. Full variable domain (rest looked up from reference TRBV25-1 and TRBJ1-3): EADIYQTPRYLVIGTGKKITLECSQTMGHDKMYWYQQDPGMELHLIHYSYGVNSTEKGDLSSESTVSRIRTEHFPLTLESARPSHTSQYLCASSEAASGIGNTIYFGEGSWLTVV.

The gene calls are TRBV6-1 and TRBJ2-3; 13 nucleotides match TRBD2. The CDR3 is 17 residues long. Germline lookup yields CDR1 MNHNS and CDR2 SASEGT. V lost 1 base to trimming and J lost 4 bases; unmatched junction nucleotides: 5. The CDR3 sequence: CASSEVLGTSGADTQYF. The DNA for the CDR3 is TGTGCCAGCAGTGAAGTTTTGGGGACTAGCGGGGCAGATACGCAGTATTTT.

The CDR3 reads CASSLLQGAQVLFF. Written as DNA, the CDR3 is TGTGCCAGCAGTCTCTTACAGGGGGCCCAAGTTCTGTTTTTT. V is TRBV28 and J is TRBJ1-4; 9 nucleotides line up with TRBD1. Germline CDR1 is MDHEN and CDR2 is SYDVKM. With 5 bases clipped from V and 14 bases from J, the junction kept 12 bases outside the gene matches. The CDR3 runs to 14 residues.

This chain connects TRBV28 to TRBJ1-2; D remains ambiguous. CDR3 length: 15 residues. CDR1 is MDHEN, CDR2 SYDVKM, per germline. The ends were cut back, 3 bases at V and 4 bases at J, with 15 bases in the middle. The CDR3 nucleotides are TGTGCCAGCAGTTTTGGGTCGGACGTGGGCTATGGCTACACCTTC. Translation: CASSFGSDVGYGYTF.

This clone was seen a single time. J is TRBJ2-1 and V is TRBV7-9; the D gene is possibly TRBD2 (6 bases). V gave up 5 bases and J gave up 15 bases, with 17 bases separating them. Germline V gives CDR1 SEHNR, CDR2 FQNEAQ (reference sequence). This CDR3 has 12 amino acids. CDR3 loop: CASSPLLGGRFF. CDR3 nucleotide sequence: TGTGCCAGCAGCCCCCTTCTGGGGGGAAGGTTCTTC. Filled out from reference TRBV7-9 and TRBJ2-1, the complete variable domain reads DTGVSQNPRHKITKRGQNVTFRCDPISEHNRLYWYRQTLGQGPEFLTYFQNEAQLEKSRLLSDRFSAERPKGSFSTLEIQRTEQGDSAMYLCASSPLLGGRFFGPGTRLTVL.

The rearrangement joins TRBV4-1 to TRBJ1-5, with D uncertain. This CDR3 region has 15 residues. Trimming removed 2 bases from V and 4 bases from J, with 12 bases in between. Germline CDR1 is MGHRA and CDR2 is YSYEKL. The CDR3, as DNA: TGCGCCAGCAGCCAAATAGGAGGAATAAATCAGCCCCAGCATTTT. This sequence encodes CASSQIGGINQPQHF.

About this clone itself: Germline and junction disagree at one end, which may indicate a read error. The J gene is TRBJ2-5, the V gene TRBV7-7, with 7 bases matching TRBD2. Germline V lookup: CDR1 SSHAT, CDR2 FNYEAQ (reference sequence). The CDR3 totals 14 residues. The CDR3 here is CASSSSSGTWPQYF. Written as DNA, the CDR3 is TGTGCTAGCAGCTCCTCTAGCGGTACTTGGCCCCAGTACTTC.

The rearrangement links TRBV27 to TRBJ2-7; 7 positions match TRBD2. The V and J ends lost 0 bases and 0 bases, in that order; junction bases with no gene match: 5. Germline loops: CDR1 MNHEY, CDR2 SMNVEV (reference sequence). The CDR3 is 16 amino acids. The CDR3, as DNA: TGTGCCAGCAGTTTATCTCTAGCGGTAAGCTCCTACGAGCAGTACTTC. Translated: CASSLSLAVSSYEQYF.

The chain links TRBV28 to TRBJ1-2; D is possibly TRBD1 (5 bases). The CDR3 extends over 13 amino acids. CDR1 and CDR2 (germline): MDHEN, SYDVKM. The V and J ends lost 3 bases and 2 bases respectively, with 7 bases between them. The CDR3 coding sequence is TGTGCCAGCAGTTTTCGGGGGAACTATGGCTACACCTTC. It specifies CASSFRGNYGYTF.

J is TRBJ2-5 and V is TRBV20-1; the D is unclear. Germline CDR1 is DFQATT and CDR2 is SNEGSKA (reference sequence). The ends were cut back, 2 bases at V and 5 bases at J, with 3 bases in the middle. The CDR3 spans 10 residues. CDR3 DNA sequence: TGCAGTGCTAGATTTGAGACCCAGTACTTC. It is translated as CSARFETQYF.

This clone was observed a handful of times. The V and J genes are TRBV7-9 and TRBJ2-7; D is unclear. There are 14 residues in the CDR3. The germline CDR1 and CDR2 sequences are SEHNR and FQNEAQ (reference sequence). Trimming left V 1 base short and J 2 bases short, with 9 bases between. In DNA form, the CDR3 reads TGTGCCAGCAGCTTAGTCACACAAACCTACGAGCAGTACTTC. Translation: CASSLVTQTYEQYF. The full variable domain, completed using reference TRBV7-9 and TRBJ2-7, is DTGVSQNPRHKITKRGQNVTFRCDPISEHNRLYWYRQTLGQGPEFLTYFQNEAQLEKSRLLSDRFSAERPKGSFSTLEIQRTEQGDSAMYLCASSLVTQTYEQYFGPGTRLTVT.

This chain links TRBV2 with TRBJ1-2; D uncertain. CDR1 is SNHLY, CDR2 FYNNEI, per germline. Trimming took 5 bases from V and 8 from J, leaving 15 bases between them. This CDR3 is 13 amino acids long. In nucleotides, the CDR3 is TGTGCCAGCAGTCCCCTCCCAGGACGAGGCTACACCTTC. Its translation is CASSPLPGRGYTF.

The DNA for the CDR3 is TGCGCCAGCAGCCAAGACACTAGCGGGGTAAGCTCCTACAATGAGCAGTTCTTC. Encoded protein: CASSQDTSGVSSYNEQFF. The chain carries TRBV4-1 and TRBJ2-1, with TRBD2 matching over 10 bases. The CDR3 spans 18 residues. The V and J ends lost 0 bases and 0 bases, in that order; junction bases with no gene match: 5. Germline V gene data show CDR1 as MGHRA and CDR2 as YSYEKL.

This clone occurred once. The chain has TRBV2 and TRBJ1-2; TRBD1 agrees at 8 bases. Looked up from germline, CDR1 is SNHLY and CDR2 is FYNNEI. The J segment lost 7 bases and the V segment lost 0 bases, leaving 10 bases of the junction unmatched. The CDR3 length is 16 residues. The CDR3 reads CASSEALRNRGSGYTF. In DNA form, the CDR3 reads TGTGCCAGCAGTGAAGCGCTTCGGAACAGGGGGAGTGGCTACACCTTC.

V usage is TRBV25-1 and J usage is TRBJ2-1; 10 positions agree with TRBD1. This CDR3 has 16 residues. J lost 5 bases, V lost 4 bases, and 8 bases had no gene match. The germline V gene has CDR1 MGHDK and CDR2 SYGVNS. CDR3 sequence: CASSAEGTGANNEQFF. The CDR3 region has the DNA TGTGCCAGCAGTGCAGAGGGGACAGGGGCCAACAATGAGCAGTTCTTC.

In this sample, this clone turned up once. The chain employs TRBV30 and TRBJ2-3; 8 nucleotides line up with TRBD1. This CDR3 has 17 amino acids. In germline, CDR1 is GTSNPN, CDR2 SVGIG (reference sequence). The J segment lost 3 bases and the V segment lost 0 bases, leaving 11 bases of the junction unmatched. The CDR3: CAWSVSRTGLRTDTQYF. CDR3 coding DNA: TGTGCCTGGAGTGTGTCCCGGACAGGGCTTAGGACAGATACGCAGTATTTT.

The CDR3 DNA reads TGTGCCAGCAGCGTAGGGGGGAGCACCGGCTACAATGAGCAGTTCTTC. Translating it yields CASSVGGSTGYNEQFF. V usage is TRBV9 and J usage is TRBJ2-1; D is tentatively TRBD1 or TRBD2 (5 bases each). Trimming stripped 0 bases from V and 3 bases from J, with 13 bases between. The CDR3 is 16 amino acids. The germline V gene encodes CDR1 SGDLS and CDR2 YYNGEE.

The chain couples TRBV11-3 to TRBJ2-7; D tentatively fits TRBD1 or TRBD2 (5 bases each). V was trimmed by 6 bases and J by 0 bases, leaving 9 bases between them. This CDR3 has 13 residues. The germline V gene encodes CDR1 SGHNT and CDR2 YENEEA. The CDR3 reads CASSWGFSYEQYF. Here the CDR3 DNA reads TGTGCCAGCAGTTGGGGGTTCTCCTACGAGCAGTACTTC.

This rearrangement joins TRBV28 to TRBJ2-2, with D uncertain. The CDR3 totals 11 residues. Germline V lookup: CDR1 MDHEN, CDR2 SYDVKM. The CDR3 DNA sequence: TGTCTAGTCAGATCCACCGGGGAGCTGTTTTTT. Amino acid sequence: CLVRSTGELFF.

The chain couples TRBV11-2 to TRBJ2-1; perhaps TRBD2 as D (6 bases). The germline CDR1 and CDR2 sequences are SGHAT and FQNNGV. This CDR3 comprises 14 residues. V gave up 3 bases and J gave up 9 bases, with 15 bases separating them. In nucleotides, the CDR3 is TGTGCCAGCAGCTTGGCGGGATATGGAGGTGAGCAGTTCTTC. It translates to CASSLAGYGGEQFF.

This clone occurred a few times. This chain uses TRBV7-6 with TRBJ1-3; a weak D match, TRBD1 (5 bases). CDR3 length equals 19 residues. Per germline, CDR1 SGHVS and CDR2 FNYEAQ. V was cut by 2 bases and J by 0 bases, with 20 bases left in between. The CDR3 sequence is CASSLIRDPGRGSGNTIYF. In DNA form, the CDR3 reads TGTGCCAGCAGCTTAATTAGGGACCCAGGGAGAGGCTCTGGAAACACCATATATTTT.

The chain joins TRBV25-1 to TRBJ2-1; 13 bases are a match to TRBD2. The CDR3 runs 16 residues. CDR1 and CDR2 from the germline V gene are MGHDK and SYGVNS. The ends lost 3 bases at V and 7 bases at J; junction bases unmatched: 6. CDR3 loop: CASSEGGTSGENEQFF. The DNA for the CDR3 is TGTGCCAGCAGTGAGGGGGGGACTAGCGGGGAAAATGAGCAGTTCTTC.

This chain uses TRBV9 with TRBJ2-7; 9 bases are shared with TRBD1. V shed 4 bases, J shed 3 bases, and the junction held 8 bases outside the gene matches. This CDR3 spans 15 amino acids. In germline, CDR1 is SGDLS, CDR2 YYNGEE. In nucleotides, the CDR3 is TGTGCCAGCAGCCGAGAGGGACAGGGCATCTACGAGCAGTACTTC. Amino acid sequence: CASSREGQGIYEQYF.

V is TRBV19 and J is TRBJ1-3; D is unclear. Trimming took off 6 bases at V and 3 bases at J, with 12 bases between the two ends. The germline gives CDR1 LNHDA, CDR2 SQIVND (reference sequence). The CDR3 is 14 residues long. DNA of the CDR3: TGTGCCAGTAGCACCTACTATATTGGAAACACCATATATTTT. Its protein is CASSTYYIGNTIYF.

This chain uses TRBV13 with TRBJ2-1; D ambiguous. The CDR3 spans 13 residues. The germline V gene has CDR1 PRHDT and CDR2 FYEKMQ (reference sequence). Trimming shortened V by 5 bases and J by 9 bases, and 14 bases separated the two germline ends. The CDR3 bases are TGTGCCAGCAGCCCGTGGGTAGGTCCTGAGCAGTTCTTC. Amino acid sequence: CASSPWVGPEQFF.

This rearrangement joins TRBV4-1 to TRBJ2-1; TRBD2 matches at 7 bases. Per the germline V gene, CDR1 is MGHRA and CDR2 is YSYEKL. The length of the CDR3 is 19 residues. The V gene end was trimmed by 1 base and the J gene end by 4 bases; junction bases not matched to a gene: 16. The CDR3 DNA is TGCGCCAGCAGCCAAGTACCCCCTCTAGCTGCGGGGGTTTACAATGAGCAGTTCTTC. Protein product: CASSQVPPLAAGVYNEQFF.

This chain connects TRBV7-6 to TRBJ2-3; D unresolved. Trimming removed 2 bases at V and 0 bases at J, with 6 bases between. Germline loops: CDR1 SGHVS, CDR2 FNYEAQ. The CDR3 spans 14 residues. The chain's CDR3 is CASSLRPSTDTQYF. The CDR3, as DNA: TGTGCCAGCAGCTTACGACCCAGCACAGATACGCAGTATTTT. Full variable domain (rest looked up from reference TRBV7-6 and TRBJ2-3): GAGVSQSPRYKVTKRGQDVALRCDPISGHVSLYWYRQALGQGPEFLTYFNYEAQQDKSGLPNDRFSAERPEGSISTLTIQRTEQRDSAMYRCASSLRPSTDTQYFGPGTRLTVL.

V gene TRBV5-1 combines with J gene TRBJ2-5; D remains ambiguous. This CDR3 region has 14 residues. With 1 base removed from V and 4 bases from J, the gap between germline ends came to 11 bases. The germline V gene encodes CDR1 SGHRS and CDR2 YFSETQ. CDR3 sequence: CASSLLTGIETQYF. CDR3 nucleotides: TGCGCCAGCAGCTTGCTCACTGGTATAGAGACCCAGTACTTC.